This T cell receptor beta chain was captured by sequencing in a study of T cell responses to AZD1222 COVID-19 vaccine. Study-wide results and limits: Scientists sampled the repertoires only once the peak T cell response had passed. Donors skewed white British and female; clonal diversity was possibly underestimated. Unmutated variant regions are reportedly the target of nearly half of TCRs that are spike-specific.

Comment on this clone: Its specificity is not known.

The CDR3 spans 16 residues. Clones were read by immunoSEQ multiplex PCR, and TCRdb kept only the in-frame ones, dropping some. The sample lists over 150,000 clones, about 87% occurring once. J is TRBJ2-5 and V is TRBV12-2. TRBV12-2 is marked as a pseudogene. This receptor was identified in an adult in good health. Specimen: peripheral blood, collected on day 0 of AZD1222 vaccination. CDR3 bases: TGTGCAAGTCGCTTAGCCTGGACCCAGTACCAAGAGACCCAGTACTTC. Its translation: CASRLAWTQYQETQYF.